These 5 T cell receptor beta chains originate from one sample sequenced in a study of cytomegalovirus exposure and HLA in healthy donors (dated by TCRdb to the late 2010s). The library was built by means of the immunoSEQ multiplex PCR assay. TCRdb obtained this table from immuneACCESS and retained in-frame rearrangements with V and J assigned. These tables miss some clones; where compared with another copy, unresolved V genes account for less than half of the shortfall, and the remainder is unexplained. The sample contains 200,000 to 250,000 clones, 75% to 95% of them found a single time. The top ten constitute more than 1% of the sample. The sample consisted of PBMCs. These receptors were obtained from a young woman in good health and CMV-seronegative.

This clone was seen more than once but under ten times. CDR3 nucleotide sequence: TGTGCCAGCAGCCTGGGACAGGGGAGTTCCTACGAGCAGTACTTC. This gives the protein CASSLGQGSSYEQYF. The V gene is TRBV11-3, the J gene TRBJ2-7; 10 bases fit TRBD1. CDR1 and CDR2 from the germline V gene are SGHNT and YENEEA. CDR3 length: 15 amino acids. V trimming: 5 bases; J trimming: 1 base; junction bases outside the gene matches: 5.

The gene calls are TRBV29-1 and TRBJ1-2; D gene uncertain. The V end lost 6 bases, the J end lost 0 bases, and 20 bases lay between the germline ends. CDR1 and CDR2 (germline): SQVTM, ANQGSEA. The CDR3 sequence is 16 residues long. CDR3: CSVAPRRPAPNYGYTF. The CDR3 nucleotides are TGCAGCGTGGCCCCGCGGAGGCCCGCTCCTAACTATGGCTACACCTTC. Supplemented by reference TRBV29-1 and TRBJ1-2, the full variable domain reads SAVISQKPSRDICQRGTSLTIQCQVDSQVTMMFWYRQQPGQSLTLIATANQGSEATYESGFVIDKFPISRPNLTFSTLTVSNMSPEDSSIYLCSVAPRRPAPNYGYTFGSGTRLTVV.

J is TRBJ2-7 and V is TRBV23-1; a weak D match, TRBD1 (6 bases). TRBV23-1 is classed as an ORF, of uncertain function. V was cut by 9 bases and J by 0 bases, with 9 bases left in between. The CDR3 covers 12 residues. CDR3 coding DNA: TGCGCCAGGACGGACAGCTCCTACGAGCAGTACTTC. Residues: CARTDSSYEQYF.

This chain uses TRBV15 with TRBJ1-5; TRBD1 is a possible D gene (6 bases). Germline V gene sequence: CDR1 LNHNV, CDR2 YYDKDF (reference sequence). The CDR3 contains 15 residues. Deletions cut 5 bases from V and 1 base from J, with 12 bases between. The CDR3 nucleotides read TGTGCCACCAGCCTCCGCGGACAGAGCAATCAGCCCCAGCATTTT. Protein sequence: CATSLRGQSNQPQHF.

This chain uses TRBV6-1 with TRBJ1-5; tentative D call: TRBD1 (5 bases). The V gene's germline CDR1 is MNHNS and CDR2 SASEGT. The CDR3 loop spans 18 amino acids. V dropped 2 bases and J dropped 6 bases, with 23 bases sitting between them. CDR3 sequence reads: CASSERPTLGAISQPQHF. The CDR3 coding sequence is TGTGCCAGCAGTGAACGGCCCACACTTGGGGCCATAAGTCAGCCCCAGCATTTT.